The 27 T cell receptor beta chains below all came from one sample that was sequenced in a study of cytomegalovirus exposure and HLA in healthy donors. 13 Jbeta primers and 60 Vbeta primers were used for the PCR. Here immunoSEQ multiplex PCR was the method, and the copy in TCRdb shows in-frame clones only, minus some. The sample includes 130,000 to 150,000 clones, around three quarters seen only once; the top ten take around 7.1%. The sample consisted of PBMCs. The receptor source for this set is a woman aged 40 to 50 in good health and CMV-seropositive.

The chain has TRBV2 and TRBJ1-5; no reliable D call. With 9 bases removed from V and 3 bases from J, the gap between germline ends came to 18 bases. Per the germline V gene, CDR1 is SNHLY and CDR2 is FYNNEI. The CDR3 loop spans 15 amino acids. The CDR3 sequence is CASGRDGLTNQPQHF. In nucleotides, the CDR3 is TGTGCCAGTGGGAGAGACGGATTAACCAATCAGCCCCAGCATTTT.

V gene TRBV6-5 combines with J gene TRBJ1-2, with D tentatively TRBD1 (5 bases). The V gene lost 6 bases and the J gene lost 7 bases, with 12 bases spanning the gap. CDR1 MNHEY and CDR2 SVGAGI come from the germline V gene. CDR3 length equals 12 residues. The CDR3 DNA sequence: TGTGCCAGCAGATACAGACAGAGTGGCTACACCTTC. Its translation is CASRYRQSGYTF.

The chain combines TRBV29-1 with TRBJ1-2; 9 bases are a match to TRBD1. Germline assignment: CDR1 SQVTM and CDR2 ANQGSEA. This CDR3 region has 14 residues. Trimming at V came to 3 bases and at J to 4 bases, leaving 6 bases not matched to a gene. The CDR3 is CSVDRDRELYGYTF. The CDR3 DNA follows: TGCAGCGTTGACCGGGACAGGGAGCTCTATGGCTACACCTTC.

The chain uses TRBV4-1 and TRBJ2-7; possibly TRBD1 for D (5 bases). This CDR3 contains 14 residues. CDR1 and CDR2 from the germline V gene are MGHRA and YSYEKL. V was clipped by 1 base and J by 2 bases, with 9 bases between them. The CDR3 reads CASSQAAQAYEQYF. As DNA, the CDR3 is TGCGCCAGCAGCCAAGCAGCACAGGCCTACGAGCAGTACTTC.

This clone was seen once. This rearrangement joins TRBV2 to TRBJ2-1; no reliable D call. The V end was cut by 6 bases, the J end by 0 bases, with 15 bases between. The CDR3 has 16 residues. Germline CDR1 and CDR2: SNHLY and FYNNEI. DNA of the CDR3: TGTGCCAGCAGCTTACTGGTGGGCGTCTCCTACAATGAGCAGTTCTTC. Its translation is CASSLLVGVSYNEQFF.

The CDR3 nucleotides read TGCGCCAGCAGCTTGGGGGGAGTGGGCAGCTCCTACAATGAGCAGTTCTTC. It specifies CASSLGGVGSSYNEQFF. The chain employs TRBV5-1 and TRBJ2-1; D may be TRBD2 (5 bases). The V gene lost 0 bases and the J gene lost 0 bases, with 13 bases spanning the gap. Germline lookup yields CDR1 SGHRS and CDR2 YFSETQ. The CDR3 runs 17 residues.

The chain employs TRBV18 and TRBJ1-1, with 8 nucleotides matching TRBD1. Germline V gene lookup returns CDR1 KGHSH and CDR2 LQKENI. CDR3 length: 15 residues. Trimming removed 4 bases from V and 5 bases from J; junction bases left unmatched: 9. CDR3 protein: CASSQKGTGGTEAFF. The CDR3 DNA reads as TGTGCCAGCTCACAAAAAGGGACAGGTGGAACTGAAGCTTTCTTT.

J is TRBJ1-2 and V is TRBV2; TRBD1 agrees at 7 bases. The CDR3 extends over 12 amino acids. V trimming: 6 bases; J trimming: 5 bases; junction bases outside the gene matches: 3. Germline CDR1 and CDR2: SNHLY and FYNNEI. This chain's CDR3 is CASREGQYGYTF. CDR3 nucleotide sequence: TGTGCCAGCAGGGAGGGACAGTATGGCTACACCTTC.

The rearrangement links TRBV11-3 to TRBJ2-2; 9 bases fit TRBD1. Germline V gene data show CDR1 as SGHNT and CDR2 as YENEEA. The CDR3 is 14 residues long. The trim removed 5 bases at V and 4 bases at J, leaving 2 bases unmatched. Here the CDR3 reads CASSVTGGTGELFF. CDR3 sequence (DNA): TGTGCCAGCAGCGTGACAGGGGGCACCGGGGAGCTGTTTTTT. The full variable domain, in which reference TRBV11-3 and TRBJ2-2 provide the parts outside the CDR3, is EAGVVQSPRYKIIEKKQPVAFWCNPISGHNTLYWYLQNLGQGPELLIRYENEEAVDDSQLPKDRFSAERLKGVDSTLKIQPAELGDSAVYLCASSVTGGTGELFFGEGSRLTVL.

J is TRBJ2-7 and V is TRBV5-5, with a tentative D call TRBD2 (5 bases). The CDR3 is made up of 15 amino acids. Looked up from germline, CDR1 is SGHKS and CDR2 is YYEKEE (reference sequence). V was shortened by 1 base and J by 0 bases, with 11 bases between the two germline ends. CDR3 in amino acids: CASSLRASLSYEQYF. In nucleotides, the CDR3 is TGTGCCAGCAGCTTGAGGGCTAGCCTCTCCTACGAGCAGTACTTC.

This clone was picked up one time. CDR3 nucleotides: TGTGCCAGCAGCTTAGGAGGTGAAAAACTGTTTTTT. It yields the protein CASSLGGEKLFF. The chain joins TRBV7-2 to TRBJ1-4, with unresolved D. The germline V gene encodes CDR1 SGHTA and CDR2 FQGNSA. The CDR3 consists of 12 residues. V was trimmed by 1 base and J by 7 bases, leaving 4 bases between them.

CDR3 coding DNA: TGTGCCAGCAGTGACCCCGGGACAGGGGGCATCCAAGAGACCCAGTACTTC. Encoded protein: CASSDPGTGGIQETQYF. This rearrangement joins TRBV6-4 to TRBJ2-5; TRBD1 aligns across 12 bases. The germline CDR1 and CDR2 sequences are MRHNA and SNTAGT. The CDR3 covers 17 residues. V was clipped by 2 bases and J by 1 base; unmatched bases: 5.

This clone was seen a few times. Different DNA sequences within this sample yield the same CDR3. The gene calls are TRBV30 and TRBJ1-5, with TRBD1 as a possible D gene (6 bases). Germline CDR1 reads GTSNPN; CDR2 reads SVGIG (reference sequence). V lost 0 bases to trimming and J lost 4 bases, with 7 bases between them. The CDR3 is made up of 13 amino acids. CDR3 sequence reads: CAWSVQGNQPQHF. Here the CDR3 DNA reads TGTGCCTGGAGTGTCCAGGGGAATCAGCCCCAGCATTTT. Complete variable domain (other parts from reference TRBV30 and TRBJ1-5): SQTIHQWPATLVQPVGSPLSLECTVEGTSNPNLYWYRQAAGRGLQLLFYSVGIGQISSEVPQNLSASRPQDRQFILSSKKLLLSDSGFYLCAWSVQGNQPQHFGDGTRLSIL.

This CDR3 reads CASSLGRRGSGGDTQYF. The CDR3 DNA follows: TGTGCCAGCAGCTTAGGCAGGAGGGGGTCGGGGGGAGATACGCAGTATTTT. This chain joins TRBV13 and TRBJ2-3; D might be TRBD2 (7 bases). The CDR3 loop spans 17 amino acids. Germline CDR1 PRHDT, CDR2 FYEKMQ (reference sequence). V lost 0 bases and J lost 5, with 18 bases in between.

There are a few counts of this clone. CDR3 DNA sequence: TGTGCCAGTAGGACCTCAGACAGGGCCGACATGAACACTGAAGCTTTCTTT. It specifies CASRTSDRADMNTEAFF. V and J are TRBV19 and TRBJ1-1, with 7 bases aligning to TRBD1. The CDR3 totals 17 residues. V trimming: 6 bases; J trimming: 0 bases; junction bases outside the gene matches: 13. Germline V gene lookup returns CDR1 LNHDA and CDR2 SQIVND (reference sequence).

The count of this clone is one. The rearrangement links TRBV5-1 to TRBJ1-1; TRBD1 matches 9 bases. V lost 4 bases to trimming and J lost 6 bases; unmatched junction nucleotides: 10. Germline V gene sequence: CDR1 SGHRS, CDR2 YFSETQ. The CDR3 runs to 15 residues. The CDR3 loop is CASSLTGQGLSEAFF. CDR3 in DNA: TGCGCCAGCAGCCTTACGGGACAGGGTCTATCTGAAGCTTTCTTT.

This chain joins TRBV28 and TRBJ2-7; weak D call: TRBD1 (5 bases). The CDR3 has 16 amino acids. V dropped 6 bases and J dropped 4 bases, with 22 bases sitting between them. CDR1 is MDHEN, CDR2 SYDVKM, per germline. CDR3 nucleotides: TGTGCCAGCAGCGACCCAGGATACGACAGACCTTACGAGCAGTACTTC. Protein: CASSDPGYDRPYEQYF.

V usage is TRBV11-2 and J usage is TRBJ2-3; 10 bases are shared with TRBD2. Germline V lookup: CDR1 SGHAT, CDR2 FQNNGV. There are 16 residues in the CDR3. J lost 5 bases, V lost 6 bases, and 11 bases had no gene match. The CDR3 DNA sequence: TGTGCCAGCAGGCCCACTAGCGGGGAGATTCGAGATACGCAGTATTTT. Translating gives CASRPTSGEIRDTQYF.

The rearrangement links TRBV4-1 to TRBJ2-7, with D perhaps TRBD1 (5 bases). From germline, CDR1 is MGHRA and CDR2 YSYEKL. The length of the CDR3 is 12 residues. The V and J ends lost 2 bases and 5 bases respectively, with 7 bases between them. CDR3 region: CASSQQGNEQYF. The CDR3 bases are TGCGCCAGCAGCCAACAGGGAAACGAGCAGTACTTC.

The CDR3, as DNA: TGCGCCAGCAGCTTGGCCTTGACAGCAGGAAACACCATATATTTT. Protein product: CASSLALTAGNTIYF. The V gene is TRBV5-1, the J gene TRBJ1-3; D perhaps matches TRBD1 (5 bases). Per the germline V gene, CDR1 is SGHRS and CDR2 is YFSETQ. V lost 0 bases, J lost 4 bases, and 11 bases lay in between. This CDR3 has 15 residues.

The rearrangement uses TRBV6-4 and TRBJ2-1, with 8 bases aligning to TRBD2. V lost 10 bases and J lost 8; bases outside the gene matches: 13. Germline CDR1 and CDR2: MRHNA and SNTAGT. This CDR3 has 14 amino acids. This CDR3 reads CANLLKRGYDEQFF. The CDR3 DNA sequence: TGTGCCAACCTACTCAAGCGGGGGTACGATGAGCAGTTCTTC.

The V and J genes are TRBV11-2 and TRBJ2-7; 14 bases match TRBD2. Unmatched junction bases numbered 7, after V lost 5 bases and J lost 1 base. Germline assignment: CDR1 SGHAT and CDR2 FQNNGV. CDR3 length: 17 residues. In DNA, the CDR3 is TGTGCCAGCAGCAAGACTAGCGGGGGGGCCCTTTCCTACGAGCAGTACTTC. It is translated as CASSKTSGGALSYEQYF.

The chain uses TRBV11-2 and TRBJ2-5; 9 bases agree with TRBD2. The CDR3 is 17 amino acids. CDR1 is SGHAT and CDR2 is FQNNGV in the germline V gene. V shed 5 bases, J shed 5 bases, and the junction held 15 bases outside the gene matches. CDR3 coding DNA: TGTGCCAGCAGCCGGAGGGCTAGCGGGGTTATAAAGGAGACCCAGTACTTC. This encodes CASSRRASGVIKETQYF.

The chain recombines TRBV5-1 with TRBJ1-2, with 7 nucleotides matching TRBD1. The junction had 8 bases not matched to a gene; V was cut back by 2 bases and J by 4 bases. The CDR3 has 15 residues. Germline V lookup: CDR1 SGHRS, CDR2 YFSETQ. DNA of the CDR3: TGCGCCAGCAGCTTCAACAGGGGACCTGGCTATGGCTACACCTTC. Its protein is CASSFNRGPGYGYTF.

Of note for this clone: One end of the junction does not line up with germline, which may come from a read error. The V and J genes are TRBV7-9 and TRBJ1-6, with TRBD1 matching 7 bases. The CDR3 spans 19 residues. Germline lookup yields CDR1 SEHNR and CDR2 FQNEAQ (reference sequence). The CDR3 loop is CSSSLGVGQSSSYNSPLHF. The CDR3 coding sequence is TGTTCCAGCAGCTTAGGGGTGGGACAGAGTAGCTCCTATAATTCACCCCTCCACTTT.

The J gene is TRBJ2-1, the V gene TRBV2, with 7 bases fitting TRBD1. The V and J ends lost 5 bases and 7 bases, in that order; junction bases with no gene match: 5. The CDR3 totals 13 residues. Germline values: CDR1 SNHLY, CDR2 FYNNEI. CDR3 nucleotide sequence: TGTGCCAGCAGTCCAGGACAGGCTAATGAGCAGTTCTTC. Translation: CASSPGQANEQFF.

This chain connects TRBV5-1 to TRBJ1-2; D gene ambiguous. CDR3 length equals 13 residues. Per the germline V gene, CDR1 is SGHRS and CDR2 is YFSETQ. V shed 1 base and J shed 5 bases, with 9 bases lying between them. The CDR3 reads CASSLTGLYGYTF. The CDR3 bases are TGCGCCAGCAGCTTGACGGGTCTTTATGGCTACACCTTC.